This TCR beta chain derives from a study of a mutant IDH1 vaccine in newly diagnosed glioma. Study as a whole: The study started vaccination 4-6 weeks after radiotherapy alone, or with temozolomide cycles.

This sample's time point: week 47, end of study. A 20-mer mutant IDH1 peptide at 300 ug was injected subcutaneously with topical imiquimod. About this clone: What it recognizes is unknown.

V was trimmed by 6 bases and J by 10 bases, leaving 16 bases between them. This CDR3 is 13 amino acids long. Per the germline V gene, CDR1 is MDHEN and CDR2 is SYDVKM. Repertoires were generated with immunoSEQ multiplex PCR, while TCRdb's copy carries only in-frame clones and drops some. Of 90,000 to 100,000 clones listed, about nine tenths were seen once; the top ten hold 0.77%. The chain is built from TRBV28 and TRBJ2-1; a possible D gene is TRBD2 (6 bases). The sequence derives from a woman in her forties or fifties with glioma. The source was PBMCs, collected from a glioma patient whose treatment included an IDH1 peptide vaccine. The CDR3 loop is CASSWTLLAEQFF. CDR3 in DNA: TGTGCCAGCAGCTGGACACTCCTAGCGGAGCAGTTCTTC.